The sequence of this T cell receptor beta chain was determined in a study of CD8 T cells in ankylosing spondylitis. The length of the CDR3 is 13 residues. Trimming removed 10 bases from V and 1 base from J, with 8 bases in between. Germline values: CDR1 MNHNS, CDR2 SASEGT. TCRdb passed the 5' RACE reads through MiXCR, listing each CDR3 protein once. The sample contains hundreds of thousands of distinct CDR3 sequences, 20% to 25% of which appear only once. The receptor comes from a male donor with ankylosing spondylitis or in good health (not recorded which). The chain recombines TRBV6-1 with TRBJ2-6; no reliable D call. Sequences were obtained from blood, either unsorted or a sorted T cell fraction (not recorded which). Here the CDR3 DNA reads TGTGCCATCCCGGGTTCTGGGGCCAACGTCCTGACTTTC. Protein product: CAIPGSGANVLTF.